This T cell receptor (beta chain) was recovered during a study of post-analysis software for immune sequencing data. The study's findings and limits: TRBV5-6, TRBV5-1 and TRBV20-1 were among about 5 TRBV segments more frequent in patients than controls.

This clonotype was seen a few times. What it binds is unknown. TCR beta cDNA libraries had unique molecular identifiers. TCRdb re-called the PCR reads with MiXCR, one entry per CDR3 protein. Counted here are hundreds of thousands of distinct CDR3 sequences, roughly half occurring once; the ten biggest clones make up approximately 4.2%. CDR1 is DFQATT and CDR2 is SNEGSKA in the germline V gene (reference sequence). The germline V and J ends were trimmed by 8 bases and 1 base, with 12 bases remaining between them. There are 14 residues in the CDR3. This TCR came from a girl between 10 and 17 years old with multiple sclerosis. Sequencing input: blood. The chain combines TRBV20-1 with TRBJ2-6, with D possibly matching TRBD2 (5 bases). The CDR3 loop is CSTGDSSGANVLTF. In nucleotides, the CDR3 is TGCAGTACCGGGGATTCTTCTGGGGCCAACGTCCTGACTTTC.